A selection of T cell receptor beta chains follows, all from one sample in a study of immune evolution from preneoplasia to lung adenocarcinoma. Assay: immunoSEQ multiplex PCR; the TCRdb copy retains only in-frame clones and omits some. Among about 12,000 clones listed, about 84% were seen once. The sample taken for sequencing was FFPE tissue from an adenomatous hyperplasia lung lesion. These receptors were collected from a person aged 50 to 70 with lung adenocarcinoma. CDR3s include the opening cysteine and the closing phenylalanine or tryptophan. Each record gives: V gene, clone size, D gene, J gene, CDR3 DNA, CDR3 protein. A D gene is named only where the DNA matches it firmly. Clone size is stated in some rows and not others, as once, few, many or a class when expanded.

>TRBV28|NA|NA|TRBJ1-5
TGTGCCAGCAGTATCAGGGTTCAGCCCCAGCATTTT
CASSIRVQPQHF
>TRBV7-9|NA|NA|TRBJ1-1
TGTGCCAGCAGCTTTTCTTCGGCCACGAACACTGAAGCTTTCTTT
CASSFSSATNTEAFF
>TRBV6-1|NA|NA|TRBJ2-3
TGTGCCAGCAGTCGGAGGGGGGGGTTGCCGGATACGCAGTATTTT
CASSRRGGLPDTQYF
>TRBV19|NA|NA|TRBJ1-2
TGTGCCAGTACCCCGGATGAAGGGGGTACACATTCTAACTATGGCTACACCTTC
CASTPDEGGTHSNYGYTF
>TRBV5-1|NA|TRBD2|TRBJ2-7
TGCGCCAGCAGCTCGGTTAGCGGGCTAACCTACGAGCAGTACTTC
CASSSVSGLTYEQYF
>TRBV15|NA|NA|TRBJ2-6
TGTGCCACCAGCGGGAGGGGGGGAGCCAACGTCCTGACTTTC
CATSGRGGANVLTF
>TRBV15|few|TRBD2|TRBJ2-7
TGTGCCACCAGCGGGGGTAGCGGGAGAGGGGCCTACGAGCAGTACTTC
CATSGGSGRGAYEQYF
>TRBV28|NA|TRBD1|TRBJ2-4
TGTGCCAGCAGCCCTTCAGGGGGCGCCAAAAACATTCAGTACTTC
CASSPSGGAKNIQYF
>TRBV5-1|NA|NA|TRBJ1-1
TGCGCCAGCAGCACCGTCCTGAACACTGAAGCTTTCTTT
CASSTVLNTEAFF
>TRBV30|NA|NA|TRBJ1-1
TGTGCCTGGAGTCAGGAGGTTTCCACTGAAGCTTTCTTT
CAWSQEVSTEAFF
>TRBV6-5|NA|NA|TRBJ1-1
TGTGCCAGCAGTTCGGAGTATCGGACGGCCACTGAAGCTTTCTTT
CASSSEYRTATEAFF
>TRBV5-1|NA|NA|TRBJ1-4
TGCGCCAGCAGCTCCTTGGGGGAAACTAATGAAAAACTGTTTTTT
CASSSLGETNEKLFF
>TRBV5-1|NA|NA|TRBJ2-1
TGCGCCAGCAGGGAGTCGGCTGGCTACAATGAGCAGTTCTTC
CASRESAGYNEQFF
>TRBV4-1|NA|TRBD1|TRBJ1-5
TGCGCCAGCAGCCAAGAGTATGGGACAGGGGATATGCCCCAGCATTTT
CASSQEYGTGDMPQHF
>TRBV6-1|NA|TRBD2|TRBJ2-1
TGTGCCAGCAGTGATAGCGGGACTCGGTTCTTC
CASSDSGTRFF
>TRBV7-2|NA|NA|TRBJ1-3
TGTGCTAGCAGCGGCGGAAACACCATATATTTT
CASSGGNTIYF
>TRBV6-4|NA|TRBD1|TRBJ1-2
TGTGCCAGCAGTGTCGATGGGACAGGGAAGTATGGCTACACCTTC
CASSVDGTGKYGYTF
>TRBV28|NA|TRBD2|TRBJ2-2
TGTGCCAGCACCTCCCCTAGCGGGAGTGGCACCGGGGAGCTGTTTTTT
CASTSPSGSGTGELFF
>TRBV7-8|NA|NA|TRBJ1-5
TGTGCCAGCAGCTTACGTGCAGGGAATCCCCAGCCCCAGCATTTT
CASSLRAGNPQPQHF
>TRBV11-2|NA|TRBD2|TRBJ2-1
TGTGCCAGCAGCCGAGGCACGGGAGGGTACAATGAGCAGTTCTTC
CASSRGTGGYNEQFF
>TRBV9|NA|NA|TRBJ2-5
TGTGCCAGCAGCGCCAGACCGTCCTTAGGGGAGACCCAGTACTTC
CASSARPSLGETQYF
>TRBV7-9|NA|NA|TRBJ1-2
TGTGCCAGCAGCTTAGATACAGGGCCTAATGGCTACACCTTC
CASSLDTGPNGYTF
>TRBV19|NA|NA|TRBJ2-7
TGTGCCAGTAGTATTCGGGGCCACGAGCAGTACTTC
CASSIRGHEQYF
>TRBV6-5|NA|TRBD2|TRBJ2-3
TGTGCCAGCAGCCCAGCGGGGGCGGAAGATACGCAGTATTTT
CASSPAGAEDTQYF
>TRBV14|NA|NA|TRBJ2-5
TGTGCCAGCAGTAAGGGGTATGAGACCCAGTACTTC
CASSKGYETQYF
>TRBV5-6|few|NA|TRBJ2-2
TGTGCCAGCAGCTTGGTTGCAGGGGGGAGCACCGGGGAGCTGTTTTTT
CASSLVAGGSTGELFF
>TRBV19|NA|TRBD1|TRBJ2-2
TGTGCCAGTAGGGACAGGACGACGAACACCGGGGAGCTGTTTTTT
CASRDRTTNTGELFF
>TRBV14|once|NA|TRBJ2-2
TGTGCCAGCAGCCGGCAGACCCCAGGGGCCGGGGAGCTGTTTTTT
CASSRQTPGAGELFF
>TRBV30|NA|TRBD1|TRBJ1-6
TGTGCCTGGAGTGAATCGGGACAGCAGCTTTCACCCCTCCACTTT
CAWSESGQQLSPLHF
>TRBV5-1|NA|NA|TRBJ2-1
TGCGCCAGCAGCTACACGTGGAATGAGCAGTTCTTC
CASSYTWNEQFF
>TRBV5-1|NA|TRBD1|TRBJ1-1
TGCGCCAGCAGCATAGGACAGGGGAACACTGAAGCTTTCTTT
CASSIGQGNTEAFF
>TRBV4-1|NA|NA|TRBJ1-2
TGCGCCAGCAGCCGAAAGGCGGGGGTCGAAGGCTACACCTTC
CASSRKAGVEGYTF
>TRBV11-3|NA|TRBD2|TRBJ2-2
TGTGCCAGCAGCCCCCAGAGCGGGAGTTTCACCGGGGAGCTGTTTTTT
CASSPQSGSFTGELFF
>TRBV25-1|NA|NA|TRBJ2-1
TGTGCCAGCAGTGACAGACTCCGCTCCTACAATGAGCAGTTCTTC
CASSDRLRSYNEQFF
>TRBV6-1|NA|NA|TRBJ1-2
TGTGCCAGCAGTGATGTCGTGTGGGCAGACTTC
CASSDVVWADF
>TRBV4-2|NA|TRBD2|TRBJ2-1
TGTGCCAGCAGCCTCGGACTAGCGGGAGGGGGGGCCACCAATCAGCAGTTCTTC
CASSLGLAGGGATNQQFF
>TRBV7-2|few|NA|TRBJ2-5
TGTGCCAGCAGCTTGGGAAACGTCGCGGCAGAGACCCAGTACTTC
CASSLGNVAAETQYF
>TRBV4-2|NA|NA|TRBJ1-4
TGTGCCAGCAGCCCGGACATTTCGAATGAAAAACTGTTTTTT
CASSPDISNEKLFF
>TRBV27|NA|NA|TRBJ2-3
TGTGCCAGCAGCCGCGGGGAAGATACGCAGTATTTT
CASSRGEDTQYF
>TRBV29-1|few|NA|TRBJ2-3
TGCAGCGGCAGACTCACCCCCTGGGGCACAGATACGCAGTATTTT
CSGRLTPWGTDTQYF
>TRBV28|NA|NA|TRBJ1-2
TGTGCCAGCAGTTCAGGGGATTCAGGGTATGGCTACACCTTC
CASSSGDSGYGYTF
>TRBV5-4|NA|NA|TRBJ2-3
TGTGCCAGCAGCCTAAGACGACAGAGCACAGATACGCAGTATTTT
CASSLRRQSTDTQYF
>TRBV5-1|NA|NA|TRBJ2-3
TGCGCCAGCAGCTTGGAGGATGCAACAGATACGCAGTATTTT
CASSLEDATDTQYF
>TRBV5-6|NA|NA|TRBJ2-7
TGTGCCAGCAGCTTTCGGGGCAGATTCGAGCAGTACTTC
CASSFRGRFEQYF
>TRBV18|NA|NA|TRBJ2-7
TGTGCCAGCTCACTAAAGACCGGGACCGACAGTGAGCAGTACTTC
CASSLKTGTDSEQYF
>TRBV7-7|NA|NA|TRBJ2-1
TGTGCTAGCAGCTTAGGTCCGGGATCGAATGAGCAGTTCTTC
CASSLGPGSNEQFF